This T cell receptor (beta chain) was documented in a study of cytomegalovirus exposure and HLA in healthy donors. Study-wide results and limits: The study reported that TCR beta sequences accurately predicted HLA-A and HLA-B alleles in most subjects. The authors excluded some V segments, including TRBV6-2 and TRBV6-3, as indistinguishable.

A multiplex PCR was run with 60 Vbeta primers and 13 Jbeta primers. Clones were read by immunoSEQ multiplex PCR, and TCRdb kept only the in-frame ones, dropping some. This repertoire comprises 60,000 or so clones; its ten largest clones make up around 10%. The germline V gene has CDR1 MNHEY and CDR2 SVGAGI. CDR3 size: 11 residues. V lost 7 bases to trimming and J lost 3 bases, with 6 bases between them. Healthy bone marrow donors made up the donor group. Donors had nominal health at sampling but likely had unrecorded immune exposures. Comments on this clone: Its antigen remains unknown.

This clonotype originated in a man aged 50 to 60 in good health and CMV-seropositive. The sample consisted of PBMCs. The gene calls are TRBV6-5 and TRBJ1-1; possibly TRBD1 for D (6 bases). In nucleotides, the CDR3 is TGTGCCAGCAAGGGGGACACTGAAGCTTTCTTT. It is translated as CASKGDTEAFF.